The entry below describes one T cell receptor beta chain. This clonotype was counted only a few times. There is no known antigen for this receptor. Base-call qualities are not available, and no considerably larger clone is one nucleotide away. The donors were 40 or so Caucasian individuals from Russia, aged roughly 6 to 90 years, who were systemically healthy. Each donor gave 9 to 10 milliliters of peripheral blood, collected into EDTA-treated Vacutainer tubes. Ficoll-Paque density-gradient centrifugation was used to isolate PBMCs, with at least 6.5 million obtained per sample. Total RNA, at least 5 micrograms per sample, was extracted from PBMCs with Trizol reagent. For every donor, an aliquot of PBMCs went through flow cytometry to measure the percentages of naive CD45RAhigh/CD27high T cells. These data originate in a study of blood T cells in healthy people across ages (dated by TCRdb to the mid-2010s). Looking at the study overall: Template switching captured roughly one uniquely barcoded TCR beta cDNA molecule per two T cells in model experiments. Using deep sequencing normalized with unique cDNA molecular identifiers, the study measured how TCR beta repertoire diversity changes with age. The donors were split into four age groups: young (average about 15 years), middle-aged (roughly 39), aged (over 55) and long-lived (under 90). To avoid experimental bias, donors of different ages were spread randomly across the sequencing lanes. For two donors (one aged 18 to 30 and one aged 80 or older), the study analyzed two additional independent replicas of 1 million unique cDNA reads from the same blood draw.

According to the germline V gene, CDR1 reads MDHEN and CDR2 reads SYDVKM. V is pared back by 1 base and J by 6 bases, with 10 bases lying between the germline termini. The cysteine opens and the phenylalanine closes a CDR3 of 14 amino acids. Kept here is only the CDR3 DNA, which spans 42 bases and is read in frame from base 1. What the work shows at the level of the full study, not this receptor alone: Compared with the aged group, more naive CD4+ T cells, fewer expanded clones and increased TCR diversity were shown by the long-lived group, suggesting age selection. Observed TCR beta diversity correlated strongly with the percentage of naive T cells measured by flow cytometry. Estimates of total diversity based on one million sequenced T cells were considered lower bounds and underestimates. As age increased, observed TCR beta diversity per million T cells dropped in a roughly linear way, and a significant reduction was already evident by age around 41. Because donor CMV infection status was unknown, age-related changes in expanded clonotypes were potentially confounded. Since profiling was done on bulk unsorted PBMCs, naive and antigen-experienced compartments could not be conclusively compared.

The library came from 5' RACE. Sequencing instrument: Illumina HiSeq 2500. The second PCR ran for about 6 to 11 cycles and used a J-beta primer mix along with a sample-barcoded 5' primer. A template-switch 5' adaptor carrying 12 random nucleotides introduced a unique molecular identifier onto each TCR beta cDNA molecule. Each sample yielded at least 3 million CDR3-containing paired-end reads. First-strand cDNA synthesis was performed from all RNA using the Mint cDNA synthesis kit, with priming by a TRBC-specific oligonucleotide. Following uracil-DNA glycosylase treatment, all cDNA underwent a first 18-cycle PCR with the universal primers M1SS and BC2_uni_R. The published analysis was carried out like this. Normalization of each sample was performed by random selection of 1 million high-quality reads, each carrying a distinct molecular identifier. Instead of being binned into consensus sequences, reads with shared molecular identifiers were discarded. MiTCR, run with a Q25 quality threshold and the strictest error-elimination algorithm, handled CDR3 identification, clonotype clustering and error correction. A nonparametric unseen species model using Euler transformation provided a lower-bound estimate of total TCR beta diversity. Using fastp at Q25 and MiXCR, TCRdb reprocessed the public reads and kept productive beta chains. Every CDR3 protein is listed once, alongside the most common genes and DNA of its rows. The V and J calls here are based on TCRdb, not the publication. Present in this sample are about 1.8 million distinct CDR3 sequences, less than 50% of which were seen just once. Clones ranked in the top ten supply less than 2.5% of the sample.

The sequence joins TRBV28 to TRBJ1-5; the D gene cannot be named for sure. The source is a woman between 35 and 50 years old in good health. The material sequenced was blood. The CDR3 region reads CASSLLKGSQPQHF. The nucleotide sequence reads TGTGCCAGCAGTTTATTAAAGGGCAGTCAGCCCCAGCATTTT.